This TCR beta chain derives from a study of post-analysis software for immune sequencing data. Presence of unique molecular identifiers characterized the TCR beta cDNA libraries. Some 500,000 cDNA molecules were obtained per 1 to 10 million input T cells. TCRdb analysed the PCR reads with MiXCR anew, one entry per CDR3 protein. Counted here are around 400,000 distinct CDR3 sequences, 39% occurring once; the ten biggest clones make up 6% to 9%. About this clonotype itself: Its antigen is currently unknown.

Findings and caveats of the study: Comparison of patients with controls showed 4 to 6 TRBV segments more frequent in patients, TRBV5-6, TRBV5-1 and TRBV20-1 among them.

The CDR3 is 18 residues long. What was sequenced was blood. The TCR comes from a girl aged 2-15 years with multiple sclerosis. This sequence joins TRBV12-3 or TRBV12-4 and TRBJ2-1; 12 bases are a match to TRBD2. The J call may not be correct, given that the DNA end is closer to TRBJ2-7. The CDR3 protein is CASSIGLAGPSSYNEQYF. The CDR3 DNA reads as TGTGCCAGCAGTATTGGACTAGCGGGACCAAGCTCCTACAATGAGCAGTACTTC.